This T cell receptor (beta chain) is from a study of glioma-infiltrating T cells after dendritic cell vaccination. Before vaccination, two weeks after the third vaccination, and at progression, PBMC were collected. The table came from immunoSEQ multiplex PCR; TCRdb's copy has only in-frame clones and leaves some out. Of some 30,000 clones listed, 85% to 95% are singletons. Germline values: CDR1 SGHRS, CDR2 YFSETQ. V lost 5 bases to trimming and J lost 2 bases, with 14 bases between them. CDR3 length equals 14 residues. This chain uses TRBV5-1 with TRBJ2-7, with D perhaps matching TRBD1 (5 bases). The specimen comprised blood, sampled before dendritic cell vaccination. The sequence came from a human donor with glioblastoma. The CDR3 coding sequence is TGCGCCAGCAGTCCAAAGACAGCAGCCTACGAGCAGTACTTC. It translates to CASSPKTAAYEQYF.